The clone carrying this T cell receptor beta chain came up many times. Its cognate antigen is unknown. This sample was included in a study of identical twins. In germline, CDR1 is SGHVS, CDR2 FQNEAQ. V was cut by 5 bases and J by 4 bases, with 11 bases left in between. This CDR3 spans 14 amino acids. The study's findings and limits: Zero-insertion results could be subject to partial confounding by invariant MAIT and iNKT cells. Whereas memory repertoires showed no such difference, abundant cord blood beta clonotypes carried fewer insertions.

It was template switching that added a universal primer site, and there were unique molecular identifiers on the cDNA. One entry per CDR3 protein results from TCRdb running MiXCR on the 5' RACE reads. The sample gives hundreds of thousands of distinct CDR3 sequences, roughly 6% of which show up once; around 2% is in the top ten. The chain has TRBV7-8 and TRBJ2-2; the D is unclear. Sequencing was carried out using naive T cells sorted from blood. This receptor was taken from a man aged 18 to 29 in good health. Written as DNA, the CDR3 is TGTGCCAGCAGCCATTTGCGAGTCACCGGGGAGCTGTTTTTT. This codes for CASSHLRVTGELFF.